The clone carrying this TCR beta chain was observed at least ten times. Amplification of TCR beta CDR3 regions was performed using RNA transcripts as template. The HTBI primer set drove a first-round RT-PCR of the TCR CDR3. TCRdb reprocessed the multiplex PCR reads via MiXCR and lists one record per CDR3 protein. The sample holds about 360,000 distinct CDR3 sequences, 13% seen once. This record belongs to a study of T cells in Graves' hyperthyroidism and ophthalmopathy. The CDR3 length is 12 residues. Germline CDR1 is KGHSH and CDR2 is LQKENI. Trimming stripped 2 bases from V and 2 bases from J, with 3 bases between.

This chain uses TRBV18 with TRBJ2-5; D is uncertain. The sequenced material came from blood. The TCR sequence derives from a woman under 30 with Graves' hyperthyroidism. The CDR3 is CASSPKQETQYF. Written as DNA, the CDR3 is TGTGCCAGCTCACCAAAGCAAGAGACCCAGTACTTC.